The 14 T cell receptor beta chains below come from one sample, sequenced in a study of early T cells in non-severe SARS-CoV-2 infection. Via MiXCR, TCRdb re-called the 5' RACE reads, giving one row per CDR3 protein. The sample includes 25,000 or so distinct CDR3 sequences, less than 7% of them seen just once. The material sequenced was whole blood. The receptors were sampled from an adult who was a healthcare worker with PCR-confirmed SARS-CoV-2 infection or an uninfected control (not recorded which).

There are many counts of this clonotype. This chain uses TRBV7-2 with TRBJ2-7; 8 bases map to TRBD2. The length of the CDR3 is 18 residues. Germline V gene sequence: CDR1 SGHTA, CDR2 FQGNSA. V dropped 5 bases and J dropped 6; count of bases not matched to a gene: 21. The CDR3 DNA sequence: TGTGCCAGCAGCCCCGCAGGAAGCGGGGGCCGCAACCCCCTCGAGCAGTACTTC. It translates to CASSPAGSGGRNPLEQYF.

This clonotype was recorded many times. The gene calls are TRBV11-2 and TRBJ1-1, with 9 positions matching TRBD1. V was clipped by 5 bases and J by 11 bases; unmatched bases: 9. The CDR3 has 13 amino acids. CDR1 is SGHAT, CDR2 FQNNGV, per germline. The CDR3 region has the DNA TGTGCCAGCAGCCCTGGGACAGGGATGTATGCTTTCTTT. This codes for CASSPGTGMYAFF.

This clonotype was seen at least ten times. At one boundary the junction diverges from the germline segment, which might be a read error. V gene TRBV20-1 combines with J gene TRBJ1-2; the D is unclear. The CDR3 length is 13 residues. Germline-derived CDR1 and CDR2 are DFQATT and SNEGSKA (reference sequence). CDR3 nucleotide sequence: TGCAGTGCCAGAGGAGGTTCGAACTATGGCTACACCTTC. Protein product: CSARGGSNYGYTF.

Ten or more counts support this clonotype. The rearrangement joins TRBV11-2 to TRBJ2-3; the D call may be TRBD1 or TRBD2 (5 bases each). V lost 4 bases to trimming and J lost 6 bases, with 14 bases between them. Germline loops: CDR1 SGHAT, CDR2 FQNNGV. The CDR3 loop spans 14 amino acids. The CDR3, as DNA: TGTGCCAGCAGCTACGAGGGGACCGGGGATACGCAGTATTTT. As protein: CASSYEGTGDTQYF.

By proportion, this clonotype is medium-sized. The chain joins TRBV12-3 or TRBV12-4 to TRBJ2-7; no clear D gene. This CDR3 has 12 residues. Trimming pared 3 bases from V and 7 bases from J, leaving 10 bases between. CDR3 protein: CASSLVLVEQYF. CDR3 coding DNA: TGTGCCAGCAGTTTGGTATTAGTGGAGCAGTACTTC.

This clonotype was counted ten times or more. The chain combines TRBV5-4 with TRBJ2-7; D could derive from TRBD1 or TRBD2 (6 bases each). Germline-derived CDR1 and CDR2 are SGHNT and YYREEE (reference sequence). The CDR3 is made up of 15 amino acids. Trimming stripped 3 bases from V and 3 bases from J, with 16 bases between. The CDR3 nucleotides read TGTGCCAGCAGCTCTACTTCCAGGGGACTCTACGAGCAGTACTTC. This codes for CASSSTSRGLYEQYF.

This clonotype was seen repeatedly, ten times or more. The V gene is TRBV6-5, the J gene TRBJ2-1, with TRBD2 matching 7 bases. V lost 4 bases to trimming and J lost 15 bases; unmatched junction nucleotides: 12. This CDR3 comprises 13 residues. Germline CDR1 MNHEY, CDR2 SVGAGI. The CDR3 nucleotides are TGTGCCAGCAGTTTAGACCGCCGGGGGGTCATGTTCTTC. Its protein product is CASSLDRRGVMFF.

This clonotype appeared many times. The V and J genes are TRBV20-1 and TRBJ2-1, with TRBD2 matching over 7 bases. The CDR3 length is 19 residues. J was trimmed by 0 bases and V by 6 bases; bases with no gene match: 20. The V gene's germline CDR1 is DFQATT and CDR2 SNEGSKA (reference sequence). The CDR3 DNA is TGCAGTGCGACCACCAGGCGGGGGTCCCTTTTAAGCTCCTACAATGAGCAGTTCTTC. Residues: CSATTRRGSLLSSYNEQFF.

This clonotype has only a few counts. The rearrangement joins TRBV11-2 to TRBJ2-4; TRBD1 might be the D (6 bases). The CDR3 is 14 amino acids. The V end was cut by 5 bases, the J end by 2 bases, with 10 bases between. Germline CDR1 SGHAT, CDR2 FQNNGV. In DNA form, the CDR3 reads TGTGCCAGCAGCGAAGGGGGTCCCAAAAACATTCAGTACTTC. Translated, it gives CASSEGGPKNIQYF.

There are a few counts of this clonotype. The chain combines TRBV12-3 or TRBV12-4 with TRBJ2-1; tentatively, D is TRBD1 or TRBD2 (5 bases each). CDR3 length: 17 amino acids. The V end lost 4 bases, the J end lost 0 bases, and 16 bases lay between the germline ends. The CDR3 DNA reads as TGTGCCAGCAGTTCGGCGCTTCGGGGCTTCTCCTACAATGAGCAGTTCTTC. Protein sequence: CASSSALRGFSYNEQFF.

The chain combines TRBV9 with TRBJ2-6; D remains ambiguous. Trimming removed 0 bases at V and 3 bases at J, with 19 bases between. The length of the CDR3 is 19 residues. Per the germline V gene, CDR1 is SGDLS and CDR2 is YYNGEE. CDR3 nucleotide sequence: TGTGCCAGCAGCGTAGGAGGCACCCCAGCTTCCCGTGGGGCCAACGTCCTGACTTTC. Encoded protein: CASSVGGTPASRGANVLTF. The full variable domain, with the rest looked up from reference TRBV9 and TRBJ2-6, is DSGVTQTPKHLITATGQRVTLRCSPRSGDLSVYWYQQSLDQGLQFLIQYYNGEERAKGNILERFSAQQFPDLHSELNLSSLELGDSALYFCASSVGGTPASRGANVLTFGAGSRLTVL.

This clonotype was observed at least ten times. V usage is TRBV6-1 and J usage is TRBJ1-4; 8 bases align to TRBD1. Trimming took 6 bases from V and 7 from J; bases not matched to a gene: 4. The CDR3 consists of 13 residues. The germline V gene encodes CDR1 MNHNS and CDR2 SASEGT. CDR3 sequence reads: CASRDRAFEKLFF. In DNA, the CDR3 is TGTGCCAGCAGGGACAGGGCTTTTGAAAAACTGTTTTTT.

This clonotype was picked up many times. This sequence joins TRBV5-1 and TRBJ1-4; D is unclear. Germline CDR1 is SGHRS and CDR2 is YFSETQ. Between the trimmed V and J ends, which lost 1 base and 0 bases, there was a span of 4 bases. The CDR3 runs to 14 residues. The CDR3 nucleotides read TGCGCCAGCAGCTTGACCGCAACTAATGAAAAACTGTTTTTT. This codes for CASSLTATNEKLFF. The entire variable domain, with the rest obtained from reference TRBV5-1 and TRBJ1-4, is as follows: KAGVTQTPRYLIKTRGQQVTLSCSPISGHRSVSWYQQTPGQGLQFLFEYFSETQRNKGNFPGRFSGRQFSNSRSEMNVSTLELGDSALYLCASSLTATNEKLFFGSGTQLSVL.

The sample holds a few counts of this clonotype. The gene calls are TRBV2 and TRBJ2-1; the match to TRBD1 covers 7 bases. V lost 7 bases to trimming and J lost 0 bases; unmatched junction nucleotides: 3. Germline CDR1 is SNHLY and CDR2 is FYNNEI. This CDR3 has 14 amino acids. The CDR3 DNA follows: TGTGCCAGCACCGGACAGGCCTCCTACAATGAGCAGTTCTTC. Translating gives CASTGQASYNEQFF. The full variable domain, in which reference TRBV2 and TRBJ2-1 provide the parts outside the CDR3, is EPEVTQTPSHQVTQMGQEVILRCVPISNHLYFYWYRQILGQKVEFLVSFYNNEISEKSEIFDDQFSVERPDGSNFTLKIRSTKLEDSAMYFCASTGQASYNEQFFGPGTRLTVL.